This T cell receptor (beta chain) was recorded in a study of blood T cells in healthy people across ages. Ranging in age from about 6 to 95, the donors were healthy Caucasian individuals from Russia. Primers used in a second PCR of roughly 7 to 12 cycles were a sample-barcoded 5' primer and a J-beta primer mix. Per sample, CDR3-containing paired-end reads numbered at least 3 million. TCRdb re-called the 5' RACE reads through MiXCR, storing one row per CDR3 protein. Of 1.5 million to 2 million distinct CDR3 sequences listed, around 50% are singletons. This clonotype was seen a few times. This CDR3 contains 16 residues.

The genes are TRBV21-1 and TRBJ2-7; TRBD1 reflects the table's D call only, with no check against the DNA. TRBV21-1 is a known pseudogene. Sequenced sample: blood. The clonotype was recovered from a woman aged 40-49 years in good health. In nucleotides, the CDR3 is TGTGCCAGCAGCCCCAGGAACCCGGGGACCCGTTACGAGCAGTACTTC. Translation: CASSPRNPGTRYEQYF.